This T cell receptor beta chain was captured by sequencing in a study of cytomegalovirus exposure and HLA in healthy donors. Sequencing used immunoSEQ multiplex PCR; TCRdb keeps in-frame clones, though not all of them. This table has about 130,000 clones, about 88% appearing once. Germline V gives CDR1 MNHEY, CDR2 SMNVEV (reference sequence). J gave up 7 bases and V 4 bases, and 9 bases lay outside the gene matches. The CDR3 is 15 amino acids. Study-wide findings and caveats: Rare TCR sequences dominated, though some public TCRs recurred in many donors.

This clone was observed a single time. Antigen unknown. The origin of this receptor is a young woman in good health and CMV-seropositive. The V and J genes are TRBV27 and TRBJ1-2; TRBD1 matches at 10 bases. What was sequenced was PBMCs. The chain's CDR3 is CASSSLTGGMGGYTF. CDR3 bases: TGTGCCAGCAGTTCCTTGACAGGGGGCATGGGTGGCTACACCTTC.